This T cell receptor (beta chain) was documented in a study of siplizumab effects on memory and regulatory T cells. In the case of this clone: Its antigen is currently unknown.

In germline, CDR1 is LNHDA, CDR2 SQIVND (reference sequence). This CDR3 has 15 amino acids. Trimming removed 0 bases at V and 0 bases at J, with 6 bases between. General study results and limits: Suppression by proliferating Tregs derived from siplizumab cultures was not verified. Greater diversity than memory cells seemed evident in naive T cells, which also appeared to be major alloresponse contributors. Sequences that were alloreactive and traceable to unstimulated CD4+ memory cells were significantly reduced by siplizumab.

Clones were read by immunoSEQ multiplex PCR, and TCRdb kept only the in-frame ones, dropping some. The sample includes about 120,000 clones, over 85% of them seen just once. The sequence was collected from a human donor in good health. What was sequenced was non-Treg CD4+ T cells sorted from blood. The genes are TRBV19 and TRBJ1-5; D not resolved. The CDR3 region is CASSIDLYSNQPQHF. In DNA, the CDR3 is TGTGCCAGTAGTATAGATCTATATAGCAATCAGCCCCAGCATTTT.